Each of the 3 T cell receptor beta chains below was sequenced from the same sample in a study of T cell changes during pregnancy in multiple sclerosis (dated by TCRdb to the late 2010s). Preparation of the library involved the immunoSEQ multiplex PCR assay. The table comes from immuneACCESS by way of TCRdb, which keeps in-frame sequences with V and J called. Part of the clones is missing from these tables; in studies checked, under half for an unresolved V gene and the rest for unknown reasons. In all, the sample holds 65,000 to 85,000 clones, and approximately 91% of those were seen once. Approximately 1.5% of the sample is in the top ten clones. The material sequenced was peripheral blood, taken in the third trimester of pregnancy. The receptors stem from a female donor with multiple sclerosis, enrolled in a pregnancy study.

J is TRBJ1-2 and V is TRBV6-5; tentatively, D is TRBD1 (5 bases). The V end lost 0 bases, the J end lost 3 bases, and 5 bases lay between the germline ends. This CDR3 comprises 13 residues. Germline-derived CDR1 and CDR2 are MNHEY and SVGAGI. CDR3 coding DNA: TGTGCCAGCAGTTACTCAGGGGACTATGGCTACACCTTC. Protein product: CASSYSGDYGYTF.

V and J are TRBV27 and TRBJ1-3, with 10 bases lining up with TRBD1. V shed 9 bases, J shed 3 bases, and the junction held 17 bases outside the gene matches. In germline, CDR1 is MNHEY, CDR2 SMNVEV (reference sequence). This CDR3 has 18 amino acids. The CDR3 protein is CARLSEGTGVSDGNTIYF. The DNA for the CDR3 is TGTGCCAGGCTTTCGGAAGGGACAGGGGTTTCGGATGGAAACACCATATATTTT.

The gene calls are TRBV15 and TRBJ2-7; the match to TRBD2 covers 7 bases. Germline-derived CDR1 and CDR2 are LNHNV and YYDKDF (reference sequence). With V trimmed by 0 bases and J by 0 bases, 2 bases remained unmatched. CDR3 length: 15 amino acids. CDR3 nucleotides: TGTGCCACCAGCAGAGATCCGGGGGGCTCCTACGAGCAGTACTTC. This sequence encodes CATSRDPGGSYEQYF.